This TCR beta chain stems from a study of human T cells and chemical hapten exposure. As to time point: patch test 3, about 24 weeks after DPC sensitization. As for treatment: therapeutic diphenylcyclopropenone sensitization with weekly scalp DPC. Unique molecular identifiers were affixed to discrete cDNA molecules within the library. TCRdb reprocessed the RACE reads via MiXCR and lists one record per CDR3 protein. The sample lists tens of thousands of distinct CDR3 sequences, around 10% occurring once. Trimming took 0 bases from V and 8 from J, leaving 15 bases between them. Germline V gene sequence: CDR1 SGHRS, CDR2 YFSETQ. The CDR3 consists of 16 residues. This clonotype was seen repeatedly, ten times or more.

This receptor was taken from a woman in her fifties or sixties with alopecia areata. Some clones in this sample may be carry-over from other donors' samples. The sequencing used whole blood, collected in connection with sensitization to the hapten diphenylcyclopropenone (DPC). The rearrangement uses TRBV5-1 and TRBJ1-6; D gene unclear. CDR3 in amino acids: CASSLAESSSYSPLHF. In nucleotides, the CDR3 is TGCGCCAGCAGCTTGGCGGAATCCAGTTCCTATTCACCCCTCCACTTT.